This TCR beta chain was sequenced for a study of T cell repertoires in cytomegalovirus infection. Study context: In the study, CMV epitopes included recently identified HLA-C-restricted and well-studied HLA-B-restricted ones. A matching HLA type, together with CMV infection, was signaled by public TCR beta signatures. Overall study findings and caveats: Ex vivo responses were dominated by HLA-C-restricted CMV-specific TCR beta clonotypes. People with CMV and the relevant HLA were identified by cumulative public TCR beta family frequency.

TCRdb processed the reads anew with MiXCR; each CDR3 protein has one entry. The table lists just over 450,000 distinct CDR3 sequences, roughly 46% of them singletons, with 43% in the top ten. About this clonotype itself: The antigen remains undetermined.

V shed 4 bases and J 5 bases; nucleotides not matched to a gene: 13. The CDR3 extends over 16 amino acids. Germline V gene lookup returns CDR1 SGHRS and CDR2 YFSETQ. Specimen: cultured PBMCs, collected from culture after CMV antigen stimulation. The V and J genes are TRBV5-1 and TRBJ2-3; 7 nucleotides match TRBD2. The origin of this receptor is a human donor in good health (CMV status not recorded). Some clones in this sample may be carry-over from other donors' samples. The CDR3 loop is CASSHGSPSGEDTQYF. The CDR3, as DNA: TGCGCCAGCAGCCACGGGAGTCCTAGCGGAGAAGATACGCAGTATTTT.